The 6 T cell receptor beta chains below come from one sample, sequenced in a study of T cell responses to AZD1222 COVID-19 vaccine. The method was immunoSEQ multiplex PCR; TCRdb's version includes in-frame clones alone and lacks a portion of them. The data show 130,000 to 150,000 clones, 80% to 90% seen once. The specimen was peripheral blood, collected on day 0 of AZD1222 vaccination. These receptors were taken from an adult in good health.

This clone was seen a handful of times. This CDR3 reads CASSLGDYRDSGYGYTF. For the CDR3, the DNA is TGTGCCAGCAGCCTGGGAGATTATCGGGATTCCGGCTATGGCTACACCTTC. The chain joins TRBV5-5 to TRBJ1-2; D gene ambiguous. CDR1 and CDR2 (germline): SGHKS, YYEKEE (reference sequence). Trimming shortened V by 4 bases and J by 4 bases, and 23 bases separated the two germline ends. The CDR3 is 17 amino acids.

The CDR3 protein is CASSKGGTGYGYTF. The CDR3 bases are TGTGCCAGCAGTAAGGGGGGTACAGGCTATGGCTACACCTTC. The chain employs TRBV6-5 and TRBJ1-2, with D possibly being TRBD1 (6 bases). There are 14 residues in the CDR3. Germline V gene lookup returns CDR1 MNHEY and CDR2 SVGAGI. V was clipped by 5 bases and J by 4 bases, with 14 bases between them.

The rearrangement links TRBV4-1 to TRBJ1-1; D unresolved. The germline V gene encodes CDR1 MGHRA and CDR2 YSYEKL. V was shortened by 3 bases and J by 5 bases, with 4 bases between the two germline ends. The CDR3 spans 11 residues. Written as DNA, the CDR3 is TGCGCCAGCAGCCACGGAACTGAAGCTTTCTTT. Protein: CASSHGTEAFF.

The rearrangement joins TRBV6-1 to TRBJ2-2, with D possibly matching TRBD2 (6 bases). This CDR3 has 15 residues. Germline loops: CDR1 MNHNS, CDR2 SASEGT. Between the trimmed V and J ends, which lost 2 bases and 4 bases, there was a span of 11 bases. The CDR3 nucleotides read TGTGCCAGCAGTGAACCCAGGGAGGCCACCGGGGAGCTGTTTTTT. It encodes CASSEPREATGELFF.

V gene TRBV27 combines with J gene TRBJ1-6, with D possibly matching TRBD1 (5 bases). The CDR3 consists of 15 residues. In germline, CDR1 is MNHEY, CDR2 SMNVEV (reference sequence). V lost 2 bases, J lost 5 bases, and 10 bases lay in between. The DNA for the CDR3 is TGTGCCAGCAGTTTACCGGGACCCCATAATTCACCCCTCCACTTT. Translating gives CASSLPGPHNSPLHF.

The chain links TRBV6-5 to TRBJ2-4; D uncertain. The CDR3 loop spans 13 amino acids. The V end lost 6 bases, the J end lost 2 bases, and 8 bases lay between the germline ends. Germline CDR1 is MNHEY and CDR2 is SVGAGI. CDR3 in DNA: TGTGCCAGCAGAATGTTATCCAAAAACATTCAGTACTTC. Its protein is CASRMLSKNIQYF.